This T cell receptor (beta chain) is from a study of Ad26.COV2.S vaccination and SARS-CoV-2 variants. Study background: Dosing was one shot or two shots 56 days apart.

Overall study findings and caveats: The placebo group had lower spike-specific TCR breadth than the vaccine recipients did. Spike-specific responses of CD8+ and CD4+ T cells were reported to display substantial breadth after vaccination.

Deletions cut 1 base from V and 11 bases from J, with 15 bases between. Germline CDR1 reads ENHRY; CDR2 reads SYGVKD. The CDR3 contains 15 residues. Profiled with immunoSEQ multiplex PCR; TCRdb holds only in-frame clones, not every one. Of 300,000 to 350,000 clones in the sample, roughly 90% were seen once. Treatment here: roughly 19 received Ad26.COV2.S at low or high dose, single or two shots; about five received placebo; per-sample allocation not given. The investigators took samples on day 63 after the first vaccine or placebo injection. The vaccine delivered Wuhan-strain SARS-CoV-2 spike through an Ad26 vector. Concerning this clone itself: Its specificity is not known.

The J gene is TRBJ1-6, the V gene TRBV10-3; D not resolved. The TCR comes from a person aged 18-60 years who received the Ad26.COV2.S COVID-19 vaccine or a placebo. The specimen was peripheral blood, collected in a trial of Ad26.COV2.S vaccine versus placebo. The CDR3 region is CAISELGPGGTPLHF. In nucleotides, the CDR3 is TGTGCCATCAGTGAGTTAGGGCCCGGCGGAACACCCCTCCACTTT.